The 16 T cell receptor beta chains in this list originate from one sample, sequenced in a study of neurological immune-mediated disorders. TCRdb called the 5' RACE reads again in MiXCR, with one record for every CDR3 protein. The sample includes around 44,000 distinct CDR3 sequences, about 14% of them seen just once. Material: CD4+ T cells from blood. All receptors derive from a woman aged 55 to 70 with HTLV-1-associated myelopathy (HAM/TSP).

There are a few counts of this clonotype. The rearrangement joins TRBV2 to TRBJ2-2, with D perhaps matching TRBD1 (6 bases). Germline V lookup: CDR1 SNHLY, CDR2 FYNNEI. The CDR3 loop spans 13 amino acids. Trimming left V 6 bases short and J 7 bases short, with 12 bases between. The CDR3 nucleotides are TGTGCCAGCAGGAGCAGGGGAAACGGGGAGCTGTTTTTT. It translates to CASRSRGNGELFF.

The chain carries TRBV20-1 and TRBJ2-5; D ambiguous. Trimming cost V 5 bases and J 4 bases, with 11 bases left between them. Germline-derived CDR1 and CDR2 are DFQATT and SNEGSKA (reference sequence). CDR3 length: 12 residues. The CDR3 spells CSADDERETQYF. The CDR3 region has the DNA TGCAGTGCTGACGACGAGAGAGAGACCCAGTACTTC.

On this clonotype itself: It is unclear where the CDR3 begins or ends on the DNA, so no DNA is shown, and the CDR3 is as TCRdb lists it. This sequence joins TRBV7-2 and TRBJ2-3; the D segment call TRBD2 is taken from the table without a DNA check. Germline lookup yields CDR1 SGHTA and CDR2 FQGNSA. Including both end residues, the CDR3 is 22 amino acids long. The CDR3 is CASSFYICSATGTTTNLDTQYF.

By share of the sample, this clonotype is medium-sized. The rearrangement joins TRBV20-1 to TRBJ2-3; D perhaps matches TRBD2 (5 bases). V lost 5 bases and J 2 bases, leaving 17 bases between the germline ends. The CDR3 runs to 15 residues. Germline V CDR1 and CDR2: DFQATT, SNEGSKA (reference sequence). The CDR3 DNA follows: TGCAGTGCTCACCCACTAGACACTACCACAGATACGCAGTATTTT. This sequence encodes CSAHPLDTTTDTQYF.

In this sample, this clonotype turned up many times. The chain recombines TRBV20-1 with TRBJ2-2, with 7 bases identical to TRBD1. The CDR3 sequence is 14 residues long. The germline gives CDR1 DFQATT, CDR2 SNEGSKA (reference sequence). Unmatched junction bases numbered 2, after V lost 3 bases and J lost 1 base. The CDR3 reads CSARDRLNTGELFF. DNA for the CDR3: TGCAGTGCTAGGGACAGGCTGAACACCGGGGAGCTGTTTTTT.

This clonotype was detected many times. J is TRBJ1-1 and V is TRBV12-3 or TRBV12-4; the D gene is possibly TRBD1 (5 bases). The CDR3 sequence is 14 residues long. Trimming shortened V by 0 bases and J by 4 bases, and 9 bases separated the two germline ends. The CDR3 nucleotides are TGTGCCAGCAGTTTAGCGGGGGGGGGCACTGAAGCTTTCTTT. Residues: CASSLAGGGTEAFF.

This clonotype was seen at least ten times. The genes are TRBV12-3 or TRBV12-4 and TRBJ2-7; D might be TRBD1 or TRBD2, each matching 5 bases. The CDR3 is 14 amino acids. V lost 3 bases to trimming and J lost 2 bases, with 11 bases between them. The CDR3 is CASSFGAATYEQYF. Written as DNA, the CDR3 is TGTGCCAGCAGTTTCGGGGCAGCGACCTACGAGCAGTACTTC.

In its sample, this clonotype was seen many times. This chain links TRBV6-5 with TRBJ1-1; 8 bases are a match to TRBD1. The CDR3 runs 15 residues. Germline-derived CDR1 and CDR2 are MNHEY and SVGAGI. Trimming took 6 bases from V and 1 from J; bases not matched to a gene: 7. The CDR3 protein is CASSRAGTGNTEAFF. For the CDR3, the DNA is TGTGCCAGCAGCCGCGCGGGGACAGGGAACACTGAAGCTTTCTTT.

This clonotype was recorded many times. V is TRBV12-3 or TRBV12-4 and J is TRBJ1-5, with D possibly TRBD1 on 6 matching bases. The CDR3 consists of 18 residues. Trimming left V 8 bases short and J 1 base short, with 24 bases between. CDR3 nucleotide sequence: TGTGCCAGCGGGGGGGGGCTCCGAGGGGCCTACAGCAATCAGCCCCAGCATTTT. Translation gives CASGGGLRGAYSNQPQHF.

This clonotype occurred many times. The rearrangement uses TRBV5-1 and TRBJ2-1; 8 positions agree with TRBD2. V lost 3 bases, J lost 7 bases, and 6 bases stayed unmatched. CDR1 is SGHRS, CDR2 YFSETQ, per germline. This CDR3 comprises 14 residues. CDR3 sequence (DNA): TGCGCCAGCAGCTCCCGGGGGGGCCTTAATGAGCAGTTCTTC. It encodes CASSSRGGLNEQFF.

This clonotype was observed many times. The V and J genes are TRBV20-1 and TRBJ2-1; 7 positions agree with TRBD2. CDR3 length: 15 residues. V was clipped by 0 bases and J by 2 bases; unmatched bases: 4. CDR1 and CDR2 from the germline V gene are DFQATT and SNEGSKA (reference sequence). CDR3 in DNA: TGCAGTGCTAGAGATGGGAGGGTGACCTACAATGAGCAGTTCTTC. This gives the protein CSARDGRVTYNEQFF.

This clonotype occurred many times. This chain joins TRBV2 and TRBJ1-1; D perhaps matches TRBD1 (6 bases). The CDR3 consists of 12 residues. Trimming stripped 4 bases from V and 10 bases from J, with 13 bases between. CDR1 is SNHLY, CDR2 FYNNEI, per germline. The CDR3 protein is CASSVSRTAAFF. The CDR3 nucleotides are TGTGCCAGCAGTGTCTCACGGACAGCAGCTTTCTTT.

V is TRBV20-1 and J is TRBJ2-3; no clear D gene. CDR1 DFQATT and CDR2 SNEGSKA come from the germline V gene (reference sequence). This CDR3 contains 15 residues. The ends were cut back, 4 bases at V and 2 bases at J, with 16 bases in the middle. The CDR3 DNA sequence: TGCAGTGCTACCATGATAGGGCCTTACACAGATACGCAGTATTTT. It is translated as CSATMIGPYTDTQYF.

The table lists this clonotype with many counts. The genes are TRBV20-1 and TRBJ1-4, with 7 positions matching TRBD1. The CDR3 is made up of 14 amino acids. Germline V gene lookup returns CDR1 DFQATT and CDR2 SNEGSKA (reference sequence). V shed 1 base and J 4 bases; nucleotides not matched to a gene: 3. The CDR3 region is CSARVGQNNEKLFF. CDR3 sequence (DNA): TGCAGTGCTAGAGTGGGACAGAATAATGAAAAACTGTTTTTT.

This sequence joins TRBV5-1 and TRBJ2-5; maybe TRBD2 (5 bases). V was pared by 4 bases and J by 4 bases, with 20 bases between. There are 16 residues in the CDR3. Germline CDR1 and CDR2: SGHRS and YFSETQ. The DNA for the CDR3 is TGCGCCAGCAGCCCGGTACTAGATTCCATTGGAGAGACCCAGTACTTC. As protein: CASSPVLDSIGETQYF.

Many counts were recorded for this clonotype. This chain joins TRBV10-2 and TRBJ1-2; 7 bases match TRBD1. CDR3 length: 15 amino acids. V lost 7 bases, J lost 7 bases, and 15 bases stayed unmatched. Looked up from germline, CDR1 is WSHSY and CDR2 is SAAADI. The chain's CDR3 is CASTWAQGGRSGYTF. As DNA, the CDR3 is TGCGCCAGCACCTGGGCCCAAGGGGGCAGATCTGGCTACACCTTC.